This T cell receptor (beta chain) is from a study of T cells after yellow fever vaccination. The CDR3 is 12 residues long. Germline CDR1 reads SGHDN; CDR2 reads FVKESK. V lost 3 bases, J lost 6 bases, and 9 bases lay in between. TCRdb reanalysed the 5' RACE reads using MiXCR and keeps one entry per CDR3 protein. Among some 260,000 distinct CDR3 sequences listed, about 5.2% were seen once. This rearrangement joins TRBV14 to TRBJ2-7; perhaps TRBD2 as D (6 bases). The sample was CD4+ T cells sorted from PBMCs, taken on the day of the yellow fever booster vaccination. This clonotype was sampled from a young man who received the YFV17D yellow fever vaccine. The CDR3 here is CASSQGLGEQYV. CDR3 nucleotides: TGTGCCAGCAGCCAGGGACTCGGCGAGCAGTACGTC.